The source of this T cell receptor (beta chain) is a study of OX40 agonist ivuxolimab in advanced cancers. General study points: With doses of 0.1 to 3.0 mg/kg, CD4+ and CD8+ blood T cells had undergone clonal expansion by week 6.

V shed 3 bases and J shed 4 bases, with 12 bases lying between them. The CDR3 extends over 14 amino acids. Germline assignment: CDR1 SGHAT and CDR2 FQDESV (reference sequence). The repertoire was sequenced with immunoSEQ multiplex PCR; TCRdb's copy has only in-frame clones and lacks some. This sample carries tens of thousands of clones, roughly 92% of them seen once, and the ten largest clones take around 9%. Of note for this clone: Its antigen is currently unknown.

The sequence derives from an adult with an advanced solid tumor such as melanoma, head and neck, liver or kidney cancer. The rearrangement joins TRBV11-1 to TRBJ1-1; possibly TRBD1 for D (5 bases). Sequencing was performed on CD4+ or CD8+ T cells sorted from blood, taken in a trial of the OX40 agonist ivuxolimab. CDR3 nucleotide sequence: TGTGCCAGCAGCTTTGTAGGTCAGGGCACTGAAGCTTTCTTT. Its protein product is CASSFVGQGTEAFF.